The rows below give T cell receptor beta chains drawn from one sample of a study of cytomegalovirus exposure and HLA in healthy donors. This table comes from immunoSEQ multiplex PCR, and its TCRdb copy is limited to in-frame clones, with some not included. Counted here are about 160,000 clones, 70% to 90% occurring once; the ten biggest clones make up 2% to 2.5%. The sample taken for sequencing was PBMCs. These receptors all stem from a woman between 18 and 29 years old in good health and CMV-seronegative. CDR3s include the opening cysteine and the closing phenylalanine or tryptophan. The order of the fields is V gene, clone size, D gene, J gene, CDR3 DNA, CDR3 protein. D genes are given only for firm matches. The size entry is marked missing in some rows and otherwise reads once, few, many or a size class.

v_call: TRBV5-4; clone_size: .; d_call: TRBD2; j_call: TRBJ2-7; cdr3_nt: TGTGCCAGCAGCTTGATTAGCGGGAGGGCCCACTACGAGCAGTACTTC; cdr3_aa: CASSLISGRAHYEQYF
v_call: TRBV4-1; clone_size: few; d_call: .; j_call: TRBJ2-7; cdr3_nt: TGCGCCAGCAGCCAAGATGCGGGGTCAAACTACGAGCAGTACTTC; cdr3_aa: CASSQDAGSNYEQYF
v_call: TRBV7-9; clone_size: few; d_call: .; j_call: TRBJ1-4; cdr3_nt: TGTGCCAGCAGCTTAGGCGGCGAAAAACTGTTTTTT; cdr3_aa: CASSLGGEKLFF
v_call: TRBV2; clone_size: many; d_call: TRBD1; j_call: TRBJ1-4; cdr3_nt: TGTGCCAGCAGCGACGACAGGGCGGTTGGTAATGAAAAACTGTTTTTT; cdr3_aa: CASSDDRAVGNEKLFF
v_call: TRBV2; clone_size: .; d_call: .; j_call: TRBJ2-1; cdr3_nt: TGTGCCAGCAGTGGGCGTCTACTCGGACAGCTTTACAATGAGCAGTTCTTC; cdr3_aa: CASSGRLLGQLYNEQFF
v_call: TRBV2; clone_size: .; d_call: .; j_call: TRBJ1-5; cdr3_nt: TGTGCCAGCAGTGAAGGGCTCAATCAGCCCCAGCATTTT; cdr3_aa: CASSEGLNQPQHF
v_call: TRBV5-1; clone_size: .; d_call: .; j_call: TRBJ2-7; cdr3_nt: TGCGCCAGCAGCTTCTGGGACACCGCTTACGAGCAGTACTTC; cdr3_aa: CASSFWDTAYEQYF
v_call: TRBV2; clone_size: .; d_call: .; j_call: TRBJ1-2; cdr3_nt: TGTGCCAGCAGTGAGGAGAGCCCCAAGAACTACTATGGCTACACCTTC; cdr3_aa: CASSEESPKNYYGYTF
v_call: TRBV7-2; clone_size: .; d_call: .; j_call: TRBJ2-1; cdr3_nt: TGTGCCAGCAGCTTAGTGCTAACTAGGAGGAATGAGCAGTTCTTC; cdr3_aa: CASSLVLTRRNEQFF
v_call: TRBV5-4; clone_size: .; d_call: .; j_call: TRBJ2-7; cdr3_nt: TGTGCCAGCAGCTTCGCGGGACTTATCGAGCAGTACTTC; cdr3_aa: CASSFAGLIEQYF
v_call: TRBV30; clone_size: once; d_call: TRBD2; j_call: TRBJ2-1; cdr3_nt: TGTGCCTGCCAAGGACTAGTTCTCGAGCAGTTCTTC; cdr3_aa: CACQGLVLEQFF
v_call: TRBV2; clone_size: few; d_call: TRBD2; j_call: TRBJ2-1; cdr3_nt: TGTGCCAGCAGTGACCCTACTAGCGGGATCGGGAATGAGCAGTTCTTC; cdr3_aa: CASSDPTSGIGNEQFF
v_call: TRBV7-6; clone_size: .; d_call: TRBD1; j_call: TRBJ1-2; cdr3_nt: TGTGCCAGCAGCTCGCCCCAACAGGGGATTTATGGCTACACCTTC; cdr3_aa: CASSSPQQGIYGYTF
v_call: TRBV6-5; clone_size: .; d_call: .; j_call: TRBJ1-1; cdr3_nt: TGTGCCAGCAGGTCTTCCGGGGTCCGGGCTTTCTTT; cdr3_aa: CASRSSGVRAFF
v_call: TRBV5-5; clone_size: .; d_call: .; j_call: TRBJ1-5; cdr3_nt: TGTGCCAGCAGCTTGGTGGCGGAGTATCAGCCCCAGCATTTT; cdr3_aa: CASSLVAEYQPQHF
v_call: TRBV27; clone_size: few; d_call: .; j_call: TRBJ2-7; cdr3_nt: TGTGCCAGCAGCCCTGGAGTTGTTATAAGCTCCTACGAGCAGTACTTC; cdr3_aa: CASSPGVVISSYEQYF
v_call: TRBV27; clone_size: once; d_call: TRBD1; j_call: TRBJ1-5; cdr3_nt: TGTGCCAGCAGTCCCGAGACAGGGTGGGTGCAGCCCCAGCATTTT; cdr3_aa: CASSPETGWVQPQHF
v_call: TRBV19; clone_size: few; d_call: .; j_call: TRBJ1-2; cdr3_nt: TGTGCCAGTAGATTCGGACAGACTGGCTACACCTTC; cdr3_aa: CASRFGQTGYTF
v_call: TRBV30; clone_size: .; d_call: .; j_call: TRBJ1-2; cdr3_nt: TGTGCCAGCGAACACTTAGACAGGTACTATGGCTACACCTTC; cdr3_aa: CASEHLDRYYGYTF